This passage covers 10 T cell receptor beta chains from one sample sequenced in a study of OX40 agonist ivuxolimab in advanced cancers. Only in-frame clones appear in the TCRdb table, and some are missing; sequencing was by immunoSEQ multiplex PCR. The sample includes some 140,000 clones, 85% to 95% seen only once; the top ten take approximately 0.99%. Sequenced here: CD4+ or CD8+ T cells sorted from blood, sampled in a trial of the OX40 agonist ivuxolimab. The receptors come from an adult with an advanced solid tumor such as melanoma, head and neck, liver or kidney cancer.

V gene TRBV2 combines with J gene TRBJ1-5; 8 bases fit TRBD1. The CDR3 length is 14 residues. V shed 6 bases and J 6 bases; nucleotides not matched to a gene: 7. Germline V gene lookup returns CDR1 SNHLY and CDR2 FYNNEI. Here the CDR3 DNA reads TGTGCCAGCAGGGAGGGCAGGGGGCTTCAGCCCCAGCATTTT. This codes for CASREGRGLQPQHF.

V gene TRBV2 combines with J gene TRBJ2-7, with 11 bases lining up with TRBD2. The CDR3 sequence is 17 residues long. V trimming: 4 bases; J trimming: 1 base; junction bases outside the gene matches: 9. From germline, CDR1 is SNHLY and CDR2 FYNNEI. The DNA for the CDR3 is TGTGCCAGCAGTGGTCTCCGCACTAGCGGGGGTTCCTACGAGCAGTACTTC. As protein: CASSGLRTSGGSYEQYF.

V usage is TRBV19 and J usage is TRBJ1-5, with D maybe TRBD1 (6 bases). Germline V gene lookup returns CDR1 LNHDA and CDR2 SQIVND (reference sequence). Trimming left V 5 bases short and J 5 bases short, with 19 bases between. This CDR3 contains 16 residues. CDR3 in amino acids: CASSSTGNPLDQPQHF. Written as DNA, the CDR3 is TGTGCCAGTAGTTCGACAGGAAACCCACTAGATCAGCCCCAGCATTTT. The full variable domain, completed using reference TRBV19 and TRBJ1-5, is DGGITQSPKYLFRKEGQNVTLSCEQNLNHDAMYWYRQDPGQGLRLIYYSQIVNDFQKGDIAEGYSVSREKKESFPLTVTSAQKNPTAFYLCASSSTGNPLDQPQHFGDGTRLSIL.

The rearrangement uses TRBV7-8 and TRBJ1-4; no reliable D call. The CDR3 has 14 residues. Looked up from germline, CDR1 is SGHVS and CDR2 is FQNEAQ. Between the trimmed V and J ends, which lost 3 bases and 4 bases, there was a span of 9 bases. CDR3 sequence: CASSFRARNEKLFF. Written as DNA, the CDR3 is TGTGCCAGCAGCTTTCGCGCGCGTAATGAAAAACTGTTTTTT. Using reference TRBV7-8 and TRBJ1-4 for the parts outside the CDR3, the full variable domain is GAGVSQSPRYKVAKRGQDVALRCDPISGHVSLFWYQQALGQGPEFLTYFQNEAQLDKSGLPSDRFFAERPEGSVSTLKIQRTQQEDSAVYLCASSFRARNEKLFFGSGTQLSVL.

The chain uses TRBV7-9 and TRBJ2-1; D is possibly TRBD1 (6 bases). This CDR3 is 16 amino acids long. From germline, CDR1 is SEHNR and CDR2 FQNEAQ (reference sequence). Trimming cost V 5 bases and J 3 bases, with 17 bases left between them. CDR3 nucleotides: TGTGCCAGCAGCCCCGCCGCAGGGGCGTTCTACAATGAGCAGTTCTTC. This sequence encodes CASSPAAGAFYNEQFF.

The chain has TRBV7-2 and TRBJ2-7; D unclear. Per the germline V gene, CDR1 is SGHTA and CDR2 is FQGNSA. Between the trimmed V and J ends, which lost 5 bases and 2 bases, there was a span of 4 bases. The CDR3 loop spans 11 amino acids. CDR3 residues: CASSSPYEQYF. CDR3 coding DNA: TGTGCCAGCAGCAGCCCCTACGAGCAGTACTTC. Filled out from reference TRBV7-2 and TRBJ2-7, the complete variable domain reads GAGVSQSPSNKVTEKGKDVELRCDPISGHTALYWYRQSLGQGLEFLIYFQGNSAPDKSGLPSDRFSAERTGGSVSTLTIQRTQQEDSAVYLCASSSPYEQYFGPGTRLTVT.

This clone showed up just once. The rearrangement links TRBV7-2 to TRBJ2-2; 7 bases match TRBD2. This CDR3 spans 15 amino acids. Trimming at V came to 5 bases and at J to 1 base, leaving 4 bases not matched to a gene. Germline CDR1 reads SGHTA; CDR2 reads FQGNSA. The CDR3: CASSVAGVNTGELFF. CDR3 bases: TGTGCCAGCAGCGTCGCGGGGGTGAACACCGGGGAGCTGTTTTTT.

The rearrangement links TRBV19 to TRBJ2-2, with D unresolved. Germline CDR1 reads LNHDA; CDR2 reads SQIVND (reference sequence). Trimming stripped 5 bases from V and 6 bases from J, with 13 bases between. The CDR3 sequence is 14 residues long. Here the CDR3 DNA reads TGTGCCAGTAGTCCACGCAGGTCCCCCGGGGAGCTGTTTTTT. It specifies CASSPRRSPGELFF.

This chain links TRBV10-3 with TRBJ2-7, with D possibly being TRBD2 (6 bases). CDR3 size: 17 residues. CDR1 and CDR2 (germline): ENHRY, SYGVKD. The V end lost 4 bases, the J end lost 4 bases, and 23 bases lay between the germline ends. In nucleotides, the CDR3 is TGTGCCATCAGTGGGTTGGAGGGCAGGGCATTATCATACGAGCAGTACTTC. Translated: CAISGLEGRALSYEQYF.

The chain links TRBV7-9 to TRBJ1-1; D remains unclear. Between the trimmed V and J ends, which lost 0 bases and 1 base, there was a span of 12 bases. Germline CDR1 reads SEHNR; CDR2 reads FQNEAQ (reference sequence). The CDR3 sequence is 16 residues long. The CDR3 sequence: CASSLAFQTPNTEAFF. Here the CDR3 DNA reads TGTGCCAGCAGCTTAGCGTTCCAGACACCGAACACTGAAGCTTTCTTT.